These 30 T cell receptor beta chains were all obtained from the same sample, sequenced in a study of blood T cells in healthy people across ages. For the second PCR, which ran for 7 to 11 cycles, a sample-barcoded 5' primer and a J-beta primer mix were used. TCRdb analysed the 5' RACE reads with MiXCR anew, one entry per CDR3 protein. The sample consists of around 1,000,000 distinct CDR3 sequences, roughly 24% of them appearing once. The data were also submitted as part of a second study, on T cells of mothers and their children.

The sequenced sample was blood. The receptors here all came from a girl aged 2 to 10 in good health.

The sample holds a few counts of this clonotype. V and J are TRBV6-2 or TRBV6-3 and TRBJ2-5, with 7 bases identical to TRBD1. The CDR3 contains 13 residues. Germline CDR1 reads MNHEY; CDR2 reads SVGEGT. V was clipped by 0 bases and J by 6 bases; unmatched bases: 1. The CDR3 region is CASSYSTGQTQYF. The CDR3 region has the DNA TGTGCCAGCAGTTACTCGACAGGGCAGACCCAGTACTTC.

This clonotype was picked up a small number of times. The V and J genes are TRBV6-1 and TRBJ2-1; TRBD2 agrees at 12 bases. The J segment lost 8 bases and the V segment lost 5 bases, leaving 19 bases of the junction unmatched. Looked up from germline, CDR1 is MNHNS and CDR2 is SASEGT. The CDR3 runs to 19 residues. CDR3 nucleotide sequence: TGTGCCAGCAGTCCACTAGCGGGGGGTTCTGCAGGAGCTTGGGATGAGCAGTTCTTC. This codes for CASSPLAGGSAGAWDEQFF.

This clonotype came up a few times. Compared with germline, one end of the junction differs, possibly owing to a read error. The rearrangement links TRBV6-1 to TRBJ2-7; D may be TRBD2 (6 bases). The germline V gene has CDR1 MNHNS and CDR2 SASEGT. The CDR3 has 15 amino acids. CDR3 loop: CASSEEEGRTYAQYF. CDR3 DNA: TGTGCCAGCAGTGAAGAGGAGGGCAGAACCTACGCGCAGTACTTC.

A few counts support this clonotype. The chain has TRBV28 and TRBJ2-5; D unclear. Looked up from germline, CDR1 is MDHEN and CDR2 is SYDVKM. CDR3 length: 13 residues. The V end was cut by 2 bases, the J end by 6 bases, with 10 bases between. CDR3 in amino acids: CASSLGQRKTQYF. CDR3 in DNA: TGTGCCAGCAGTTTAGGCCAACGGAAGACCCAGTACTTC.

V is TRBV20-1 and J is TRBJ2-7; D might be TRBD1 (6 bases). There are 13 residues in the CDR3. Germline V gene sequence: CDR1 DFQATT, CDR2 SNEGSKA (reference sequence). The V end was cut by 4 bases, the J end by 4 bases, with 14 bases between. CDR3 DNA: TGCAGTGCTACTACAGGGAGCTCTTACGAGCAGTACTTC. Translating gives CSATTGSSYEQYF.

In its sample, this clonotype was seen a few times. CDR3: CATSDATGTGKPAYGYTF. DNA of the CDR3: TGTGCCACCAGTGACGCGACGGGGACAGGGAAGCCCGCGTATGGCTACACCTTC. The V gene is TRBV24-1, the J gene TRBJ1-2, with 9 nucleotides matching TRBD1. CDR1 KGHDR and CDR2 SFDVKD come from the germline V gene. The CDR3 totals 18 residues. V lost 4 bases to trimming and J lost 5 bases; unmatched junction nucleotides: 16.

Regarding this clonotype: This CDR3 fails to terminate in the conserved phenylalanine or tryptophan, so it likely reflects a read error. V usage is TRBV6-5 and J usage is TRBJ2-7, with D tentatively TRBD1 (5 bases). The CDR3 is 16 amino acids. V lost 2 bases and J lost 0, with 14 bases in between. From germline, CDR1 is MNHEY and CDR2 SVGAGI. The CDR3 here is CASSYHLGDPSYEQYL. The CDR3 nucleotides read TGTGCCAGCAGTTACCACTTAGGGGATCCCTCCTACGAGCAGTACTTG.

This clonotype was observed a few times. J is TRBJ2-1 and V is TRBV3-1; 8 nucleotides line up with TRBD1. V gave up 0 bases and J gave up 0 bases; unmatched junction bases: 7. Germline V gene sequence: CDR1 LGHDT, CDR2 YNNKEL (reference sequence). This CDR3 is built from 18 residues. The CDR3 coding sequence is TGTGCCAGCAGCCAAGAACTTTCCGGACAGGGCTCCTACAATGAGCAGTTCTTC. It is translated as CASSQELSGQGSYNEQFF.

Concerning this clonotype: The junction shows a germline mismatch at one end, possibly a read error. The chain carries TRBV12-3 or TRBV12-4 and TRBJ2-3, with a weak D call TRBD2 (5 bases). The CDR3 covers 11 residues. CDR3: CANGGGDTEYF. The CDR3 coding sequence is TGTGCCAACGGAGGAGGAGATACGGAGTATTTT.

This clonotype was detected a few times. This chain joins TRBV7-2 and TRBJ2-6, with D possibly matching TRBD1 (6 bases). This CDR3 comprises 17 residues. V dropped 6 bases and J dropped 0 bases, with 15 bases sitting between them. In germline, CDR1 is SGHTA, CDR2 FQGNSA. The CDR3 reads CASRSSGENSGANVLTF. CDR3 nucleotides: TGTGCCAGCAGATCTTCAGGGGAAAACTCTGGGGCCAACGTCCTGACTTTC.

The rearrangement links TRBV27 to TRBJ1-1, with no clear D. Trimming pared 1 base from V and 0 bases from J, leaving 6 bases between. The CDR3 covers 14 residues. CDR1 is MNHEY, CDR2 SMNVEV, per germline (reference sequence). The CDR3 coding sequence is TGTGCCAGCAGTTTATACGGGGTGAACACTGAAGCTTTCTTT. Protein product: CASSLYGVNTEAFF.

About this clonotype: In this CDR3 the conserved last residue, phenylalanine or tryptophan, is missing, so a read error is likely. The rearrangement joins TRBV5-1 to TRBJ2-7, with D possibly matching TRBD2 (5 bases). This CDR3 region has 13 residues. With 0 bases removed from V and 6 bases from J, the gap between germline ends came to 10 bases. CDR1 is SGHRS and CDR2 is YFSETQ in the germline V gene. Here the CDR3 reads CASSLELAVEQYS. Here the CDR3 DNA reads TGCGCCAGCAGCTTGGAGCTAGCTGTCGAGCAGTACTCC.

The rearrangement joins TRBV5-1 to TRBJ1-4; no clear D gene. Trimming removed 0 bases from V and 0 bases from J, with 12 bases in between. This CDR3 spans 17 amino acids. In germline, CDR1 is SGHRS, CDR2 YFSETQ. The CDR3 sequence: CASSLDVDPATNEKLFF. CDR3 DNA sequence: TGCGCCAGCAGCTTGGACGTGGATCCCGCAACTAATGAAAAACTGTTTTTT.

The rearrangement uses TRBV2 and TRBJ2-1; maybe TRBD2 (7 bases). The better agreement between TRBJ2-7 and the DNA end casts doubt on the J call. Germline CDR1 reads SNHLY; CDR2 reads FYNNEI. The CDR3 runs to 13 residues. CDR3 in DNA: TGTGCCAGCGGGGGGGCGGCCCCGTACGAGCAGTACTTC. It specifies CASGGAAPYEQYF.

This chain joins TRBV29-1 and TRBJ2-1; D is perhaps TRBD2 (5 bases). CDR1 SQVTM and CDR2 ANQGSEA come from the germline V gene. V lost 2 bases, J lost 2 bases, and 13 bases lay in between. This CDR3 has 15 residues. As DNA, the CDR3 is TGCAGCGTTGAAAAAGGAGAGAGGGCCTACAATGAGCAGTTCTTC. As protein: CSVEKGERAYNEQFF.

In this sample, this clonotype turned up once. CDR3 in DNA: TGCGCCAGCAGCTCCGGGGAGGCAGGCTCTGGAAACACCATATATTTT. Protein product: CASSSGEAGSGNTIYF. This chain joins TRBV5-1 and TRBJ1-3; D uncertain. Trimming cost V 3 bases and J 0 bases, with 13 bases left between them. The CDR3 is 16 residues long. CDR1 SGHRS and CDR2 YFSETQ come from the germline V gene.

This clonotype was seen more than once but under ten times. The chain uses TRBV28 and TRBJ2-1; D assignment may be TRBD1 or TRBD2 (5 bases each). Deletions cut 2 bases from V and 1 base from J, with 9 bases between. This CDR3 is built from 15 residues. The germline V gene encodes CDR1 MDHEN and CDR2 SYDVKM. The chain's CDR3 is CASSLTGRSYNEQFF. The CDR3 DNA reads as TGTGCCAGCAGTTTAACGGGACGTTCCTACAATGAGCAGTTCTTC.

This clonotype was detected a few times. CDR3 in amino acids: CASSERIQGFHTF. As DNA, the CDR3 is TGTGCCAGCAGTGAAAGGATACAGGGCTTCCACACCTTC. The chain couples TRBV2 to TRBJ1-2; D possibly corresponds to TRBD1 (6 bases). V lost 2 bases to trimming and J lost 12 bases, with 16 bases between them. Per germline, CDR1 SNHLY and CDR2 FYNNEI. The CDR3 runs 13 residues.

This clonotype was observed a few times. A read error may account for a junction end that differs from germline. The rearrangement links TRBV4-3 to TRBJ1-1, with D maybe TRBD1 (5 bases). The CDR3 runs to 15 residues. Germline CDR1 and CDR2: LGHNA and YSLEER. CDR3 region: CASSHKGPGSTEAFF. The CDR3 DNA reads as TGCGCCAGCAGCCATAAGGGGCCAGGGAGCACTGAGGCTTTCTTT.

The chain is built from TRBV5-1 and TRBJ2-5, with D perhaps matching TRBD1 or TRBD2 (6 bases each). V was trimmed by 4 bases and J by 2 bases, leaving 12 bases between them. The CDR3 covers 14 residues. CDR1 SGHRS and CDR2 YFSETQ come from the germline V gene. The DNA of the CDR3 is TGCGCCAGCAGCCGGAGGGGGATTCAAGAGACCCAGTACTTC. Encoded protein: CASSRRGIQETQYF.

There are a few counts of this clonotype. The rearrangement joins TRBV13 to TRBJ1-1; 9 nucleotides match TRBD1. CDR3 length equals 17 residues. Germline V CDR1 and CDR2: PRHDT, FYEKMQ (reference sequence). With V trimmed by 4 bases and J by 4 bases, 13 bases remained unmatched. This chain's CDR3 is CASSSSPGTGSGTEAFF. DNA of the CDR3: TGTGCCAGCAGCTCAAGTCCCGGGACAGGGAGCGGCACTGAAGCTTTCTTT. Combining the CDR3 with reference TRBV13 and TRBJ1-1 gives the whole variable domain AAGVIQSPRHLIKEKRETATLKCYPIPRHDTVYWYQQGPGQDPQFLISFYEKMQSDKGSIPDRFSAQQFSDYHSELNMSSLELGDSALYFCASSSSPGTGSGTEAFFGQGTRLTVV.

This clonotype was counted a few times. The chain couples TRBV5-6 to TRBJ2-7; D may be TRBD2 (6 bases). Germline-derived CDR1 and CDR2 are SGHDT and YYEEEE. The V and J ends lost 4 bases and 0 bases respectively, with 17 bases between them. The CDR3 covers 16 residues. The DNA of the CDR3 is TGTGCCAGCAGCAAATCCGGGACCGGGAGCTCCTACGAGCAGTACTTC. This sequence encodes CASSKSGTGSSYEQYF.

This clonotype was seen a handful of times. V gene TRBV29-1 combines with J gene TRBJ2-7, with 9 bases matching TRBD1. The CDR3 runs 14 residues. V gave up 5 bases and J gave up 6 bases; unmatched junction bases: 11. Looked up from germline, CDR1 is SQVTM and CDR2 is ANQGSEA. For the CDR3, the DNA is TGCAGCGTTATCCGCCGGGACAGGGAAAGCGAGCAGTACTTC. Residues: CSVIRRDRESEQYF.

This chain links TRBV3-1 with TRBJ2-5; D is unclear. Trimming left V 0 bases short and J 0 bases short, with 14 bases between. This CDR3 is 17 amino acids long. CDR1 and CDR2 (germline): LGHDT, YNNKEL (reference sequence). The CDR3 sequence is CASSQDRIIPYQETQYF. The DNA for the CDR3 is TGTGCCAGCAGCCAAGATCGTATCATACCGTACCAAGAGACCCAGTACTTC.

V and J are TRBV5-1 and TRBJ2-1, with D perhaps matching TRBD2 (5 bases). CDR3 length: 15 amino acids. From germline, CDR1 is SGHRS and CDR2 YFSETQ. The germline V and J ends were trimmed by 2 bases and 1 base, with 10 bases remaining between them. The CDR3 DNA follows: TGCGCCAGCAGCTTACAAGCGGTTTCCTACAATGAGCAGTTCTTC. Translating it yields CASSLQAVSYNEQFF.

Only a few counts were recorded for this clonotype. The chain couples TRBV20-1 to TRBJ1-5; 10 nucleotides line up with TRBD1. CDR1 DFQATT and CDR2 SNEGSKA come from the germline V gene (reference sequence). With 0 bases clipped from V and 6 bases from J, the junction kept 5 bases outside the gene matches. The CDR3 consists of 15 residues. The CDR3 reads CSARETGGEGQPQHF. As DNA, the CDR3 is TGCAGTGCTAGAGAGACAGGGGGCGAGGGTCAGCCCCAGCATTTT.

This clonotype was counted a few times. The gene calls are TRBV7-8 and TRBJ1-2, with 7 bases fitting TRBD1. There are 13 residues in the CDR3. V shed 8 bases, J shed 7 bases, and the junction held 10 bases outside the gene matches. Per the germline V gene, CDR1 is SGHVS and CDR2 is FQNEAQ. The DNA of the CDR3 is TGTGCCAGCGCTCCCGGGACAGCTGGTGGCTACACCTTC. Its translation is CASAPGTAGGYTF.

This rearrangement joins TRBV29-1 to TRBJ2-1; TRBD2 agrees at 8 bases. Germline V gives CDR1 SQVTM, CDR2 ANQGSEA. V was pared by 0 bases and J by 8 bases, with 6 bases of the junction left unmatched. The CDR3 consists of 14 residues. The CDR3 DNA reads TGCAGCGTTGAAGAAGCGGGGGTAATTGATGAGCAGTTCTTC. This translates into CSVEEAGVIDEQFF.

CDR3: CSAFYSYEQYF. CDR3 sequence (DNA): TGCAGTGCCTTTTATTCATACGAGCAGTACTTC. The rearrangement uses TRBV20-1 and TRBJ2-7; D not resolved. CDR3 length: 11 amino acids. The germline V gene encodes CDR1 DFQATT and CDR2 SNEGSKA (reference sequence). V was trimmed by 6 bases and J by 4 bases, leaving 10 bases between them.

This clonotype has ten or more counts. The chain employs TRBV12-3 or TRBV12-4 and TRBJ2-5; TRBD1 might be the D (7 bases). This CDR3 region has 11 residues. V shed 4 bases and J shed 9 bases, with 9 bases lying between them. This CDR3 reads CASSSRGAQYF. The CDR3 DNA reads as TGTGCCAGCAGTTCCAGGGGGGCCCAGTACTTC.